This T cell receptor (beta chain) stems from a study of T-cell memory formation after mild COVID-19. Study conclusions and caveats: There was a balanced CD4/CD8 profile in clones contracting day 15 to 85, and later expanders leaned CD4+.

The germline V gene encodes CDR1 LGHNA and CDR2 YSLEER. CDR3 size: 18 residues. V lost 0 bases and J 3 bases, leaving 19 bases between the germline ends. TCRdb re-derived calls from the 5' RACE reads in MiXCR, one entry per CDR3 protein. The sample lists 150,000 to 200,000 distinct CDR3 sequences, roughly 31% seen once, with around 12% in the top ten. This clonotype was counted only a few times. Its matching antigen is unknown. This TCR was sampled from an adult woman who had mild COVID-19 (a few samples of this study predate the infection). Cell type and time point are not known. The genes are TRBV4-3 and TRBJ2-3; D uncertain. Specimen: PBMCs or a T cell subset sorted from them (not recorded which). The CDR3 nucleotides read TGCGCCAGCAGCCAAGACTGGCGCTGGAGAGTGCGAACAGATACGCAGTATTTT. It codes for CASSQDWRWRVRTDTQYF.